The rows below give T cell receptor beta chains drawn from one sample of a study of T cells in Graves' hyperthyroidism and ophthalmopathy. TCRdb analysed the multiplex PCR reads with MiXCR anew, one entry per CDR3 protein. The profile shows approximately 610,000 distinct CDR3 sequences, roughly 15% of them singletons. The material sequenced was blood. The source of these receptors is a woman aged 40-49 years with Graves' ophthalmopathy. Both conserved end residues are part of each CDR3. The D gene is left open where the match is weak. Clone size is given for some rows only: seen once, a few or many times, or a class if the clone is expanded.

J gene	clone size	V gene	D gene	CDR3 DNA	CDR3 protein
TRBJ2-7	-	TRBV12-3/TRBV12-4	TRBD1	TGTGCCAGCAGACGCAACCGGGACAGCACCTACGAGCAGTACTTC	CASRRNRDSTYEQYF
TRBJ1-5	few	TRBV6-1	-	TGTGCCAGCAAACAGTATAGCAATCAGCCCCAGCATTTT	CASKQYSNQPQHF
TRBJ2-7	many	TRBV6-1	TRBD2	TGTGCCAGCAGCCGCGGGGGTAGCGGGAGTTCCTACGAGCAGTACTTC	CASSRGGSGSSYEQYF
TRBJ2-7	many	TRBV27	TRBD2	TGTGCCAGCAGTCCGTCTAGCGGGAGTCCCTACGAGCAGTACTTC	CASSPSSGSPYEQYF
TRBJ2-2	many	TRBV6-1	-	TGTGCCAGCAGCCGGGACCGGGAGACCGGGGAGCTGTTTTTT	CASSRDRETGELFF
TRBJ1-5	many	TRBV24-1	-	TGTGCCACCAGTGATTTGCTGCCCAGACCCAATCAGCCCCAGCATTTT	CATSDLLPRPNQPQHF
TRBJ2-2	many	TRBV6-5	TRBD1	TGTGCCAGCAGTTTCACTCCGACAGGGGAGGCGGGGGAGCTGTTTTTT	CASSFTPTGEAGELFF
TRBJ2-7	few	TRBV12-3/TRBV12-4	-	TGTGCCAGCAGTTTAGGTCTTTCTGGGGGTCTCAGGGCCTACGAGCAGTACTTC	CASSLGLSGGLRAYEQYF
TRBJ2-2	-	TRBV7-8	TRBD1	TGTGCCAGGAGCAGGACGGGACAGGGATGGAACACCGGGGAGCTGTTTTTT	CARSRTGQGWNTGELFF
TRBJ1-1	few	TRBV15	TRBD1	TGTGCCACCAGCAGAGAACAGGGGGCCGGAGGCACTGAAGCTTTCTTT	CATSREQGAGGTEAFF
TRBJ2-7	many	TRBV2	TRBD1	TGTGCCAGCAGTGAAGCGCAGGGGGCGGGCGGTTTCTACGAGCAGTACTTC	CASSEAQGAGGFYEQYF
TRBJ1-5	-	TRBV19	-	TGTGCCTCGGGACGGAGGGATCAGCCCCAGCATTTT	CASGRRDQPQHF
TRBJ1-2	many	TRBV30	-	TGTGCCTGGAGTGTAGGGGATAACTATGGCTACACCTTC	CAWSVGDNYGYTF
TRBJ1-5	many	TRBV2	-	TGTGCCAGCAGTGAACAGGGGTACGATCAGCCCCAGCATTTT	CASSEQGYDQPQHF
TRBJ1-5	-	TRBV7-9	-	TGTGCCAGCAGCATGGGACCGGGAAACAATCAGCCCCAGCATTTT	CASSMGPGNNQPQHF
TRBJ1-1	many	TRBV6-2/TRBV6-3	TRBD1	TGTGCCAGCAGAACAGGACAGGGTATCTGGAACACTGAAGCTTTCTTT	CASRTGQGIWNTEAFF
TRBJ2-5	many	TRBV6-1	TRBD1	TGTGCCAGCAGTACGACAGGGGGGAGCGGTGAGACCCAGTACTTC	CASSTTGGSGETQYF
TRBJ1-1	many	TRBV28	-	TGTGCCAGCAGTTTAATTACAGGGCCAAACACTGAAGCTTTCTTT	CASSLITGPNTEAFF
TRBJ2-3	many	TRBV7-2	-	TGTGCCAGCAGGCAGGACACAGATACGCAGTATTTT	CASRQDTDTQYF
TRBJ1-1	many	TRBV12-3/TRBV12-4	-	TGTGCCAGCAGTTTCACCATTACTGAAGCTTTCTTT	CASSFTITEAFF
TRBJ2-5	many	TRBV12-3/TRBV12-4	-	TGTGCCAGCAGTTTGGGGGCCGAGACTACGGGGGAGACCCAGTACTTC	CASSLGAETTGETQYF
TRBJ2-7	many	TRBV19	TRBD2	TGTGCCAGTAGTATACAGGGAGGGGACGAGCAGTACTTC	CASSIQGGDEQYF
TRBJ2-2	-	TRBV28	TRBD2	TGTGCCAGCAGTCACTTACTACTAGCGGGAGGGAAGAACACCGGGGAGCTGTTTTTT	CASSHLLLAGGKNTGELFF
TRBJ1-2	many	TRBV29-1	TRBD1	TGCAGCGTTGGGACAGGGAGTCGGTATGGCTACACCTTC	CSVGTGSRYGYTF
TRBJ2-2	many	TRBV6-5	-	TGTGCCAGCAGTCCCGACAGAGGCACCGGGGAGCTGTTTTTT	CASSPDRGTGELFF
TRBJ1-1	many	TRBV15	TRBD1	TGTGCCACCAGCGCGGACAGGGGGCGAACTGAAGCTTTCTTT	CATSADRGRTEAFF
TRBJ2-5	many	TRBV12-3/TRBV12-4	-	TGTGCCAGCAGTTTATCTCAGGGTTCGGAGACCCAGTACTTC	CASSLSQGSETQYF
TRBJ1-2	many	TRBV12-3/TRBV12-4	-	TGTGCCAGCAGTTATCCAGGGACCTATGGCTACACCTTC	CASSYPGTYGYTF
TRBJ2-7	many	TRBV6-5	-	TGTGCCAGCAGTTATGGCGAGAGCTACGAGCAGTACTTC	CASSYGESYEQYF
TRBJ2-5	many	TRBV11-2	-	TGTGCCAGCAGCCCGGTGGGCTTCCAAGAGACCCAGTACTTC	CASSPVGFQETQYF
TRBJ1-5	many	TRBV5-1	-	TGCGCCAGCCCTTTCCGACAGACACCTAATCAGCCCCAGCATTTT	CASPFRQTPNQPQHF
TRBJ2-2	many	TRBV12-3/TRBV12-4	-	TGTGCCATTTATCTCGGGGAGCTGTTTTTT	CAIYLGELFF
TRBJ2-2	few	TRBV6-1	-	TGTGCCAGCAGTGAAGCGCGCGGAAGGAAGGGAATGAACACCGGGGAGCTGTTTTTT	CASSEARGRKGMNTGELFF
TRBJ1-1	-	TRBV19	-	TGTGCCAGTAGTATGGCAGGGGACATGAACACTGAAGCTTTCTTT	CASSMAGDMNTEAFF
TRBJ2-6	many	TRBV28	-	TGTGCCACCCTCTCGACGGCCGAGTCTGGGGCCAACGTCCTGACTTTC	CATLSTAESGANVLTF
TRBJ2-7	many	TRBV2	TRBD2	TGTGCCAGCAGTGAAGTCATAGGGCTAGCGGGAATAGAGTCCTACGAGCAGTACTTC	CASSEVIGLAGIESYEQYF
TRBJ2-2	-	TRBV4-3	-	TGCGCCAGCAGCCAAGAAATGTCTACCGGGGAGCTGTTTTTT	CASSQEMSTGELFF
TRBJ2-7	-	TRBV2	TRBD2	TGTGCCAGCAGACGATTAGCGGGATCCCCACACTACGAGCAGTACTTC	CASRRLAGSPHYEQYF
TRBJ1-1	many	TRBV6-2/TRBV6-3	-	TGTGCCAGCAGTTCTTTCACAGGAGACCCCATGAACACTGAAGCTTTCTTT	CASSSFTGDPMNTEAFF
TRBJ1-1	many	TRBV12-3/TRBV12-4	-	TGTGCCAGCAGTTTAGGAAGGGTTACTGAAGCTTTCTTT	CASSLGRVTEAFF
TRBJ2-3	few	TRBV11-1	TRBD2	TGTGCCAGCAGCTATCCGGGACTAGCCCGTGGGAGTGATACGCAGTATTTT	CASSYPGLARGSDTQYF
TRBJ1-1	-	TRBV3-1	-	TGTGCCAGCAGCCAAGATGCGGGGGTCACTGAAGCTTTCTTT	CASSQDAGVTEAFF
TRBJ2-7	many	TRBV20-1	TRBD1	TGCAGTGCTGGGTTGACAGGGTACGGCGAGCAGTACTTC	CSAGLTGYGEQYF
TRBJ1-5	many	TRBV6-5	-	TGTGCCAGCAGTTACTCCGCAGGGGCTCATCAGCCCCAGCATTTT	CASSYSAGAHQPQHF
TRBJ1-5	many	TRBV9	-	TGTGCCAGCAGCCCCTCAGGAAGGGGGTTTCAGCCCCAGCATTTT	CASSPSGRGFQPQHF
TRBJ1-3	many	TRBV7-3	-	TGTGCCAGCAGCGTACAGGGATCTGGAAACACCATATATTTT	CASSVQGSGNTIYF
TRBJ2-7	many	TRBV28	-	TGTGCCAGCAGACAGACTGGCTACGAGCAGTACTTC	CASRQTGYEQYF
TRBJ2-5	few	TRBV6-5	-	TGTGCCAGCGGGAAGGGTTGGGAGACCCAGTACTTC	CASGKGWETQYF
TRBJ2-7	once	TRBV12-3/TRBV12-4	TRBD1	TGTGCCAGCAGTCTAAGACCGGGACAGGGGGATTACGAGCAGTACTTC	CASSLRPGQGDYEQYF
TRBJ2-5	-	TRBV7-9	TRBD2	TGTGCCAGCAGTTTAGGGACCGCCGGGGGGGAGACCCAGTACTTC	CASSLGTAGGETQYF
TRBJ1-2	many	TRBV2	-	TGTGCCAGCAGTCCGACGGAAGATGGCTACACCTTC	CASSPTEDGYTF